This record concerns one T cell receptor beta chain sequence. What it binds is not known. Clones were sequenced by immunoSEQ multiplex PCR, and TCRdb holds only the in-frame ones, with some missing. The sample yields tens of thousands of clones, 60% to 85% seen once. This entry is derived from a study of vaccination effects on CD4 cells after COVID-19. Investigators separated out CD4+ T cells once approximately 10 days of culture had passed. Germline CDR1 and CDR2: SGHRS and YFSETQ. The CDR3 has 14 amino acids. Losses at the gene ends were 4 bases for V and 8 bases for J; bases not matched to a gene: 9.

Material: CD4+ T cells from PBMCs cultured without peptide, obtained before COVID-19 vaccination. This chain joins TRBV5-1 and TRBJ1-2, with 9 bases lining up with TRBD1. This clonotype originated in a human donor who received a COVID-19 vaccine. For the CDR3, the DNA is TGCGCCAGCAGCCAACTGGGACAGGGTAGGGGCTACACCTTC. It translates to CASSQLGQGRGYTF.